The 17 T cell receptor beta chains given below trace back to one sample, sequenced in a study of patients and donors after allogeneic stem cell transplantation. A single record per CDR3 protein comes from TCRdb applying MiXCR to the RT-PCR reads. The table records about 2,600 distinct CDR3 sequences, roughly 8.7% of them present only once. Sequencing was performed on blood, either unsorted or a sorted T cell fraction (not recorded which). These receptors originate from a human donor who was either an allogeneic HSCT recipient or a stem cell or donor lymphocyte infusion donor (not recorded which). It is not recorded whose cells these are; they may come from a transplant donor.

By sample fraction, this clonotype is medium-sized (0.01 to 0.1%). The chain combines TRBV9 with TRBJ2-7; 7 bases fit TRBD1. The CDR3 runs to 15 residues. Germline V lookup: CDR1 SGDLS, CDR2 YYNGEE. The V and J ends lost 4 bases and 4 bases, in that order; junction bases with no gene match: 11. The CDR3 region has the DNA TGTGCCAGCAGCCCACGGATAGGGACAGCTTACGAGCAGTACTTC. As protein: CASSPRIGTAYEQYF.

The chain links TRBV7-6 to TRBJ2-5, with D tentatively TRBD1 (5 bases). Trimming stripped 1 base from V and 6 bases from J, with 6 bases between. The CDR3 is 12 residues long. Germline CDR1 and CDR2: SGHVS and FNYEAQ. DNA of the CDR3: TGTGCCAGCAGCTTAGAGGGGAAGACCCAGTACTTC. Translated, it gives CASSLEGKTQYF.

This clonotype is large in the sample. J is TRBJ2-7 and V is TRBV28; 9 nucleotides agree with TRBD1. This CDR3 region has 15 residues. V trimming: 6 bases; J trimming: 3 bases; junction bases outside the gene matches: 9. Per germline, CDR1 MDHEN and CDR2 SYDVKM. The CDR3 is CASSGADRGVYEQYF. CDR3 coding DNA: TGTGCCAGCAGCGGAGCTGACAGGGGGGTCTACGAGCAGTACTTC.

The rearrangement uses TRBV4-2 and TRBJ2-4; TRBD1 agrees at 8 bases. CDR1 is LGHNA, CDR2 YNFKEQ, per germline. The CDR3 extends over 16 amino acids. J lost 5 bases, V lost 0 bases, and 6 bases had no gene match. The CDR3 DNA follows: TGTGCCAGCAGCCAAGAGCGCCAGGGGGCCCAAAACATTCAGTACTTC. This encodes CASSQERQGAQNIQYF.

This chain links TRBV5-6 with TRBJ2-1, with D unclear. The CDR3 is 12 residues long. V was trimmed by 4 bases and J by 6 bases, leaving 8 bases between them. The germline CDR1 and CDR2 sequences are SGHDT and YYEEEE. The CDR3 DNA reads as TGTGCCAGCAGCGCCTACCCCAATGAGCAGTTCTTC. Its translation is CASSAYPNEQFF.

The chain joins TRBV7-2 to TRBJ2-2, with unresolved D. The germline gives CDR1 SGHTA, CDR2 FQGNSA. The CDR3 extends over 12 amino acids. Trimming shortened V by 5 bases and J by 4 bases, and 5 bases separated the two germline ends. CDR3 sequence: CASSPGTGELFF. CDR3 coding DNA: TGTGCCAGCAGCCCGGGCACCGGGGAGCTGTTTTTT.

This clonotype is labeled medium-sized. V gene TRBV10-3 combines with J gene TRBJ2-5; no definite D call. The length of the CDR3 is 13 residues. Germline CDR1 reads ENHRY; CDR2 reads SYGVKD. The V gene lost 0 bases and the J gene lost 5 bases, with 7 bases spanning the gap. CDR3 DNA sequence: TGTGCCATCAGTGAGTCCGGTCGGGAGACCCAGTACTTC. Protein product: CAISESGRETQYF.

CDR3 DNA sequence: TGTGCCAGTAGTTTCTACGAGCAGTACTTC. The encoded protein is CASSFYEQYF. The V call is TRBV19, the J call TRBJ2-7; D gene uncertain. Germline V lookup: CDR1 LNHDA, CDR2 SQIVND (reference sequence). The CDR3 spans 10 residues. V lost 5 bases and J lost 3, with 2 bases in between.

This clonotype was counted only a few times. This chain links TRBV7-3 with TRBJ2-7, with 8 bases matching TRBD1. CDR1 is SGHTA, CDR2 FQGTGA, per germline. The CDR3 length is 13 residues. V dropped 5 bases and J dropped 4; count of bases not matched to a gene: 4. CDR3 coding DNA: TGTGCCAGCAGCGCCGACAGGGGATACGAGCAGTACTTC. Its translation: CASSADRGYEQYF.

In its sample, this clonotype was seen a few times. The chain is built from TRBV5-1 and TRBJ2-2, with D perhaps being TRBD1 or TRBD2 (5 bases each). The germline V gene encodes CDR1 SGHRS and CDR2 YFSETQ. Trimming removed 3 bases from V and 0 bases from J, with 9 bases in between. CDR3 length: 15 residues. The CDR3 region is CASSSGTANTGELFF. The CDR3 nucleotides are TGCGCCAGCAGCTCCGGGACCGCGAACACCGGGGAGCTGTTTTTT.

Sample share makes this clonotype medium-sized. The V call is TRBV6-2 or TRBV6-3, the J call TRBJ2-2; D is tentatively TRBD1 or TRBD2 (5 bases each). V was shortened by 6 bases and J by 6 bases, with 17 bases between the two germline ends. The germline V gene encodes CDR1 MNHEY and CDR2 SVGEGT. This CDR3 has 15 amino acids. As DNA, the CDR3 is TGTGCCAGCAGATCCTGGGACCTTGGACCCGGGGAGCTGTTTTTT. As protein: CASRSWDLGPGELFF.

V gene TRBV5-6 combines with J gene TRBJ2-1; 10 bases map to TRBD2. The V segment lost 2 bases and the J segment 5 bases; nucleotides outside the gene matches: 13. Germline V CDR1 and CDR2: SGHDT, YYEEEE. CDR3 length equals 18 residues. CDR3 in amino acids: CASSFDRARLAGDNEQFF. CDR3 coding DNA: TGTGCCAGCAGCTTCGACAGGGCCAGGCTAGCGGGGGACAATGAGCAGTTCTTC.

This clonotype is judged medium-sized. The rearrangement links TRBV28 to TRBJ2-5; D is perhaps TRBD1 (6 bases). V lost 4 bases and J 2 bases, leaving 14 bases between the germline ends. CDR1 and CDR2 (germline): MDHEN, SYDVKM. This CDR3 is 15 amino acids long. CDR3 DNA sequence: TGTGCCAGCAGTTCCCTCGGACAGCCACAAGAGACCCAGTACTTC. Its translation: CASSSLGQPQETQYF.

This clonotype has more than one count but fewer than ten. The genes are TRBV6-1 and TRBJ2-5, with TRBD2 matching over 9 bases. Germline CDR1 reads MNHNS; CDR2 reads SASEGT. The J segment lost 5 bases and the V segment lost 5 bases, leaving 15 bases of the junction unmatched. This CDR3 has 17 amino acids. This CDR3 is CASSPIAGVRLGETQYF. In DNA form, the CDR3 reads TGTGCCAGCAGTCCGATAGCGGGAGTACGATTGGGGGAGACCCAGTACTTC.

The rearrangement links TRBV28 to TRBJ2-4, with D possibly matching TRBD1 (5 bases). CDR1 and CDR2 (germline): MDHEN, SYDVKM. The CDR3 spans 15 residues. V dropped 2 bases and J dropped 0 bases, with 8 bases sitting between them. CDR3 sequence reads: CASSLKGAAKNIQYF. For the CDR3, the DNA is TGTGCCAGCAGTTTAAAAGGGGCAGCCAAAAACATTCAGTACTTC. Drawing the rest from reference TRBV28 and TRBJ2-4, the complete variable domain is DVKVTQSSRYLVKRTGEKVFLECVQDMDHENMFWYRQDPGLGLRLIYFSYDVKMKEKGDIPEGYSVSREKKERFSLILESASTNQTSMYLCASSLKGAAKNIQYFGAGTRLSVL.

This clonotype is medium-sized within its sample. The chain recombines TRBV11-2 with TRBJ2-1; 7 bases are a match to TRBD2. Germline-derived CDR1 and CDR2 are SGHAT and FQNNGV. V dropped 5 bases and J dropped 2; count of bases not matched to a gene: 6. This CDR3 spans 15 amino acids. CDR3 sequence reads: CASSPRTSTYNEQFF. The CDR3 DNA sequence: TGTGCCAGCAGCCCCCGGACTAGTACCTACAATGAGCAGTTCTTC.

The chain couples TRBV20-1 to TRBJ2-5; D is uncertain. This CDR3 spans 12 amino acids. Germline assignment: CDR1 DFQATT and CDR2 SNEGSKA (reference sequence). The chain's CDR3 is CSPRIGQETQYF. In DNA, the CDR3 is TGCAGCCCTAGGATCGGCCAAGAGACCCAGTACTTC.